A selection of T cell receptor beta chains follows, all from one sample in a study of T cell responses to AZD1222 COVID-19 vaccine. Profiling relied on immunoSEQ multiplex PCR, and the TCRdb table lists in-frame clones only, not all of them. Among around 170,000 clones listed, approximately 90% were seen once. The sample in question was peripheral blood, obtained on day 0 of AZD1222 vaccination. The origin of the receptors is an adult in good health. The CDR3 runs from the conserved cysteine through the conserved F or W. The order of the fields is CDR3 length, D gene, V gene, J gene, clone size, CDR3 DNA, CDR3 protein. The D gene is left open where the match is weak. Part of the rows lack a size; the others show once, few, many or a class for expanded clones.

14	TRBD1	TRBV28	TRBJ1-1	once	TGTGCCAGCACCGGACAGGGGACGAACACTGAAGCTTTCTTT	CASTGQGTNTEAFF
14	.	TRBV4-1	TRBJ1-1	.	TGCGCCAGCAGCCACCCCCAGGGGAACACTGAAGCTTTCTTT	CASSHPQGNTEAFF
12	.	TRBV6-6	TRBJ2-1	.	TGTGCCAGCAGTCGACGGTACAATGAGCAGTTCTTC	CASSRRYNEQFF
15	.	TRBV19	TRBJ1-5	.	TGTGCCACCGCCCGGTCGGTGAATGGGAATCAGCCCCAGCATTTT	CATARSVNGNQPQHF
11	.	TRBV6-5	TRBJ1-1	once	TGTGCCTGCAAGGAGAACACTGAAGCTTTCTTT	CACKENTEAFF
14	.	TRBV7-2	TRBJ2-1	.	TGTGCCAGCAGCTTCCAATATTCCTACAATGAGCAGTTCTTC	CASSFQYSYNEQFF
16	.	TRBV5-8	TRBJ1-4	.	TGTGCCAGCAGCCGGGGGGGAATCGGATCTAATGAAAAACTGTTTTTT	CASSRGGIGSNEKLFF
13	.	TRBV6-5	TRBJ1-1	.	TGTGCCAGCAGTACCGGACAGTACACTGAAGCTTTCTTT	CASSTGQYTEAFF
15	TRBD1	TRBV7-9	TRBJ1-5	.	TGTGCCAGCAGCGGGACAGGGGAGAGCAATCAGCCCCAGCATTTT	CASSGTGESNQPQHF
15	TRBD1	TRBV7-8	TRBJ2-7	.	TGTGCCAGCAGCCCCCAAGGACAGGGGCTTTACGAGCAGTACTTC	CASSPQGQGLYEQYF
14	.	TRBV10-3	TRBJ2-5	.	TGTGCCATCAGTGAGCTACGGGCAGGAAAGACCCAGTACTTC	CAISELRAGKTQYF
16	.	TRBV19	TRBJ1-5	.	TGTGCCAGTAGTGCGCGACCGGGGGGAAGCAATCAGCCCCAGCATTTT	CASSARPGGSNQPQHF
15	TRBD1	TRBV5-4	TRBJ1-1	.	TGTGCCACCGTGGACAGGGGCGGGTTGGACACTGAAGCTTTCTTT	CATVDRGGLDTEAFF
15	.	TRBV7-3	TRBJ1-1	.	TGTGCCAGCAGCTTACTGTCGGTCATGAACACTGAAGCTTTCTTT	CASSLLSVMNTEAFF
16	.	TRBV4-2	TRBJ2-1	once	TGTGCCAGCAGCCAAGATCTTGGCCGGAGCGGCGATGAGCAGTTCTTC	CASSQDLGRSGDEQFF
15	.	TRBV4-1	TRBJ2-7	.	TGCGCCAGCAGCCCAGTACAGGGAATAGGGTACGAGCAGTACTTC	CASSPVQGIGYEQYF
14	.	TRBV5-1	TRBJ2-7	.	TGCGCCAGCAGCCCTCGGGTGTACTCCTACGAGCAGTACTTC	CASSPRVYSYEQYF
16	.	TRBV7-2	TRBJ1-3	.	TGTGCCAGCAGCTTAAAACGGGGAGGGTCTGGAAACACCATATATTTT	CASSLKRGGSGNTIYF
16	.	TRBV18	TRBJ2-3	.	TGTGCCAGCTCACCAGAAAGCCCCAGTGGGTTCGGTACGCAGTATTTT	CASSPESPSGFGTQYF
14	TRBD1	TRBV5-4	TRBJ2-3	.	TGTGCCAGCAGCCGGACAGGGGCAACAGATACGCAGTATTTT	CASSRTGATDTQYF
14	TRBD1	TRBV28	TRBJ2-7	.	TGTGCCAGCAGTCCCGGGACAGCCACCTACGAGCAGTACTTC	CASSPGTATYEQYF
12	.	TRBV30	TRBJ1-1	few	TGTGCCTGGAACGGGCTGAACACTGAAGCTTTCTTT	CAWNGLNTEAFF
14	.	TRBV7-9	TRBJ1-3	.	TGTGCCAGCAGCTTACTATTCTCTGGAAACACCATATATTTT	CASSLLFSGNTIYF
16	.	TRBV6-5	TRBJ1-4	.	TGTGCCAGCAGTTCGTCCCCCTGGGCCACTAATGAAAAACTGTTTTTT	CASSSSPWATNEKLFF
15	TRBD1	TRBV19	TRBJ1-1	once	TGTGCCAGTACCACACAGGGGGCGCGAAATACTGAAGCTTTCTTT	CASTTQGARNTEAFF
11	.	TRBV2	TRBJ2-7	once	TGTGCCAGCACCTCCGTCGGGGAGCAGTACTTC	CASTSVGEQYF
16	.	TRBV19	TRBJ1-5	.	TGTGCCAGTAGACCCCCTCTGCAGGCTAGCAATCAGCCCCAGCATTTT	CASRPPLQASNQPQHF
14	TRBD1	TRBV9	TRBJ2-2	.	TGTGCCAGCAGCGAGGGGACAGGGGTCCAGGAGCTGTTTTTT	CASSEGTGVQELFF
17	.	TRBV5-6	TRBJ1-4	.	TGTGCCAGCAGCTCTTGGTTTTTGGCAGCAACTAATGAAAAACTGTTTTTT	CASSSWFLAATNEKLFF
17	TRBD2	TRBV4-2	TRBJ2-2	once	TGTGCCAGCAGCTCACGCCTAGCGGGCCTCAACACCGGGGAGCTGTTTTTT	CASSSRLAGLNTGELFF
14	.	TRBV7-9	TRBJ1-3	.	TGTGCCAGCAGCTTAGCGGCGGCTGGAAACACCATATATTTT	CASSLAAAGNTIYF
10	.	TRBV20-1	TRBJ2-5	.	TGCAGTGCTAGAGGGGAGACCCAGTACTTC	CSARGETQYF
13	.	TRBV5-6	TRBJ2-2	.	TGTGCCAGCAGCCACGTCGGGGCCGGGGAGCTGTTTTTT	CASSHVGAGELFF
14	.	TRBV5-1	TRBJ2-5	.	TGCGCCAGCAGCTTCCCGGACTCTCAAGAGACCCAGTACTTC	CASSFPDSQETQYF
12	TRBD1	TRBV29-1	TRBJ1-2	.	TGCAGCGTGACCGGGACAGGCTATGGCTACACCTTC	CSVTGTGYGYTF
15	.	TRBV7-2	TRBJ2-1	.	TGTGCCAGCAGCCCAGGGGGGGGAAGATACAATGAGCAGTTCTTC	CASSPGGGRYNEQFF
15	TRBD1	TRBV19	TRBJ1-5	.	TGTGCCAGTAGTATGGACAGGGGGCTAAATCAGCCCCAGCATTTT	CASSMDRGLNQPQHF
13	.	TRBV6-2/TRBV6-3	TRBJ2-5	.	TGTGCCAGCACCCCAAGGGCGTTGGAGACCCAGTACTTC	CASTPRALETQYF
13	.	TRBV6-5	TRBJ1-1	.	TGTGCCTTAAAAGGGGACATGAACACTGAAGCTTTCTTT	CALKGDMNTEAFF
17	TRBD1	TRBV10-3	TRBJ2-1	.	TGTGCCATCAGTGAGAGGGACAGGGGGTTCCTTGACAATGAGCAGTTCTTC	CAISERDRGFLDNEQFF
16	TRBD2	TRBV2	TRBJ2-1	.	TGTGCCAGCAGGTCTTTTGGGACTAGCGGGGGGGATGAGCAGTTCTTC	CASRSFGTSGGDEQFF
12	.	TRBV11-3	TRBJ2-1	.	TGTGCCAGCAGCTTAGGTCGTAATGAGCAGTTCTTC	CASSLGRNEQFF
12	.	TRBV29-1	TRBJ2-5	few	TGCAGCGTTGAGATTACAGGGGAGACCCAGTACTTC	CSVEITGETQYF
15	TRBD1	TRBV5-1	TRBJ1-4	.	TGCGCCAGCAGCCTCGAGGGACAGGCGAATGAAAAACTGTTTTTT	CASSLEGQANEKLFF
14	.	TRBV7-2	TRBJ1-2	.	TGTGCCAGCAGCGCCAATGGGGGGCAGGGTGGCTACACCTTC	CASSANGGQGGYTF